The clone carrying this T cell receptor (beta chain) appeared once. The CDR3 spans 16 residues. The germline CDR1 and CDR2 sequences are SNHLY and FYNNEI. Trimming removed 0 bases from V and 0 bases from J, with 9 bases in between. Recruits, aged about 18 to 89 years, lived in 20 to 30 US areas. Generated by immunoSEQ multiplex PCR, the TCRdb table keeps only in-frame clones and is missing some. The data contain 120,000 to 150,000 clones, roughly 84% of them seen just once; the ten biggest clones take up under 7%. The sample originates from a study of blood T cell repertoires in COVID-19. The receptor was isolated from a man aged 40-50 years with acute COVID-19. V gene TRBV2 combines with J gene TRBJ2-1; perhaps TRBD2 as D (5 bases). Sequenced sample: PBMCs or T cells enriched from blood (not recorded which). This chain's CDR3 is CASSEALRDSYNEQFF. CDR3 in DNA: TGTGCCAGCAGTGAAGCGCTTCGGGACTCCTACAATGAGCAGTTCTTC.